Below are 22 T cell receptor beta chains sequenced from a single sample in a study of shared clonotypes between healthy human individuals. Data came from immunoSEQ multiplex PCR; TCRdb stores just in-frame clones and leaves some out. The sample holds some 2.1 million clones; around 93% are singletons and the top ten take 1.5% to 2%. The naive CD8 fraction comprised CD45RO-negative cells positively selected for CCR7 and excluded terminally differentiated effector memory CD45RA+ cells. Material for sequencing was naive CD8+ T cells from PBMCs. All receptors come from a man aged 18 to 29 in good health. Some clones in this sample may be carry-over from other donors' samples.

The chain joins TRBV11-3 to TRBJ2-3; no clear D. The V end lost 5 bases, the J end lost 2 bases, and 8 bases lay between the germline ends. The germline V gene has CDR1 SGHNT and CDR2 YENEEA. This CDR3 region has 13 residues. The chain's CDR3 is CASSPRYTDTQYF. CDR3 coding DNA: TGTGCCAGCAGCCCTCGATACACAGATACGCAGTATTTT.

The chain joins TRBV7-9 to TRBJ2-7, with 9 positions matching TRBD1. CDR1 is SEHNR, CDR2 FQNEAQ, per germline (reference sequence). V trimming: 7 bases; J trimming: 6 bases; junction bases outside the gene matches: 10. The CDR3 is made up of 14 amino acids. CDR3 sequence (DNA): TGTGCCAGCACCAAGGGGGGACAGGGAACCGAGCAGTACTTC. It is translated as CASTKGGQGTEQYF.

This chain joins TRBV7-3 and TRBJ2-2, with 10 bases identical to TRBD1. The V gene's germline CDR1 is SGHTA and CDR2 FQGTGA. V lost 5 bases to trimming and J lost 5 bases; unmatched junction nucleotides: 11. CDR3 length equals 17 residues. CDR3 sequence reads: CASSQGFGTGETGELFF. CDR3 nucleotide sequence: TGTGCCAGCAGCCAAGGGTTCGGGACAGGGGAAACCGGGGAGCTGTTTTTT.

The CDR3, as DNA: TGTGCCAGCAGCGTTACGGGACTAGCGCCCGGGGAGCTGTTTTTT. Translating gives CASSVTGLAPGELFF. The chain has TRBV7-3 and TRBJ2-2; TRBD2 agrees at 10 bases. Trimming took 5 bases from V and 6 from J; bases not matched to a gene: 6. Germline V CDR1 and CDR2: SGHTA, FQGTGA. The CDR3 contains 15 residues.

This chain links TRBV15 with TRBJ2-7; 8 nucleotides agree with TRBD1. The CDR3 has 16 residues. Germline CDR1 LNHNV, CDR2 YYDKDF (reference sequence). Trimming at V came to 4 bases and at J to 4 bases, leaving 12 bases not matched to a gene. CDR3 protein: CATSKPPRDRGYEQYF. The CDR3 DNA sequence: TGTGCCACCAGCAAACCCCCCCGAGACAGGGGTTACGAGCAGTACTTC.

The chain couples TRBV7-9 to TRBJ1-1; D unresolved. V lost 5 bases and J lost 9, with 13 bases in between. Germline V gene data show CDR1 as SEHNR and CDR2 as FQNEAQ (reference sequence). This CDR3 spans 12 amino acids. Here the CDR3 reads CASSPFNEQAFF. CDR3 coding DNA: TGTGCCAGCAGCCCATTCAATGAGCAAGCTTTCTTT.

This chain connects TRBV10-2 to TRBJ2-1, with 9 bases matching TRBD2. The V segment lost 8 bases and the J segment 7 bases; nucleotides outside the gene matches: 9. In germline, CDR1 is WSHSY, CDR2 SAAADI. The CDR3 covers 14 residues. Written as DNA, the CDR3 is TGCGCCAGCGCTCTCGGCGGGAGGGTAAATGAGCAGTTCTTC. Translating gives CASALGGRVNEQFF.

The J gene is TRBJ2-3, the V gene TRBV29-1; 13 bases are shared with TRBD2. Germline assignment: CDR1 SQVTM and CDR2 ANQGSEA. The trim removed 8 bases at V and 0 bases at J, leaving 11 bases unmatched. The CDR3 covers 17 residues. DNA for the CDR3: TGCAGCTACAAGGGACTAGCGGGATTTGATAGCACAGATACGCAGTATTTT. Its translation: CSYKGLAGFDSTDTQYF.

V is TRBV28 and J is TRBJ2-7; unclear D gene. The CDR3 consists of 15 residues. Trimming pared 2 bases from V and 1 base from J, leaving 12 bases between. Germline-derived CDR1 and CDR2 are MDHEN and SYDVKM. CDR3 residues: CASSLVADLSYEQYF. Written as DNA, the CDR3 is TGTGCCAGCAGTTTAGTTGCAGACCTATCCTACGAGCAGTACTTC.

With respect to this clone: Other DNA sequences within the sample encode an identical CDR3. The chain is built from TRBV11-2 and TRBJ2-7, with D uncertain. V was pared by 0 bases and J by 2 bases, with 11 bases between. CDR1 is SGHAT, CDR2 FQNNGV, per germline. This CDR3 region has 15 residues. CDR3 nucleotides: TGTGCCAGCAGCTTAGAACCCGACGGAGCCTACGAGCAGTACTTC. Translating gives CASSLEPDGAYEQYF.

In its sample, this clone was seen once. The chain carries TRBV9 and TRBJ1-1, with 10 bases fitting TRBD1. The CDR3 sequence is 15 residues long. From germline, CDR1 is SGDLS and CDR2 YYNGEE. V lost 0 bases and J lost 4; bases outside the gene matches: 3. CDR3 nucleotide sequence: TGTGCCAGCAGCGTAGGTGGGACAGGGGTCACTGAAGCTTTCTTT. Translated: CASSVGGTGVTEAFF.

This clone was counted once. The chain is built from TRBV13 and TRBJ2-7, with D perhaps matching TRBD2 (5 bases). The germline V and J ends were trimmed by 5 bases and 5 bases, with 16 bases remaining between them. From germline, CDR1 is PRHDT and CDR2 FYEKMQ (reference sequence). The length of the CDR3 is 14 residues. CDR3 bases: TGTGCCAGCAGCCCCATTCGGGGTCGGGACGAGCAGTACTTC. Translated, it gives CASSPIRGRDEQYF.

The chain uses TRBV18 and TRBJ2-3; D is unclear. Germline V lookup: CDR1 KGHSH, CDR2 LQKENI. The CDR3 runs 14 residues. Trimming took 3 bases from V and 1 from J, leaving 8 bases between them. Here the CDR3 DNA reads TGTGCCAGCTCACCTAGTGGGGGCACAGATACGCAGTATTTT. Protein: CASSPSGGTDTQYF.

This clone was observed once. The chain recombines TRBV27 with TRBJ1-1, with a possible D match to TRBD1 (5 bases). The germline V and J ends were trimmed by 0 bases and 1 base, with 12 bases remaining between them. The CDR3 runs to 16 residues. Germline V gives CDR1 MNHEY, CDR2 SMNVEV (reference sequence). The CDR3 DNA reads as TGTGCCAGCAGTTTATCGATGGGGGGAGGGAACACTGAAGCTTTCTTT. Amino acid sequence: CASSLSMGGGNTEAFF.

This chain joins TRBV7-9 and TRBJ2-1, with TRBD2 matching over 11 bases. J lost 8 bases, V lost 5 bases, and 11 bases had no gene match. Germline loops: CDR1 SEHNR, CDR2 FQNEAQ (reference sequence). This CDR3 comprises 16 residues. This CDR3 is CASSPPISGRADEQFF. The CDR3 nucleotides are TGTGCCAGCAGCCCCCCAATTAGCGGGAGGGCCGATGAGCAGTTCTTC. Based on the CDR3 plus reference TRBV7-9 and TRBJ2-1, the full variable domain is DTGVSQNPRHKITKRGQNVTFRCDPISEHNRLYWYRQTLGQGPEFLTYFQNEAQLEKSRLLSDRFSAERPKGSFSTLEIQRTEQGDSAMYLCASSPPISGRADEQFFGPGTRLTVL.

This sequence joins TRBV6-4 and TRBJ2-3; 8 bases line up with TRBD2. V was clipped by 5 bases and J by 5 bases; unmatched bases: 3. This CDR3 has 13 residues. CDR1 is MRHNA, CDR2 SNTAGT, per germline. CDR3 protein: CASSRSGGDTQYF. The CDR3 DNA is TGTGCCAGCAGTCGGAGCGGGGGAGATACGCAGTATTTT.

Remarks on this clone: Distinct nucleotide sequences in the sample also encode this CDR3. The chain links TRBV5-1 to TRBJ2-7; D gene unclear. This CDR3 has 14 amino acids. V was cut by 0 bases and J by 2 bases, with 9 bases left in between. The germline CDR1 and CDR2 sequences are SGHRS and YFSETQ. CDR3 loop: CASSLAPGAYEQYF. CDR3 nucleotides: TGCGCCAGCAGCTTGGCGCCAGGCGCCTACGAGCAGTACTTC. Together with reference TRBV5-1 and TRBJ2-7, the CDR3 gives the full variable domain: KAGVTQTPRYLIKTRGQQVTLSCSPISGHRSVSWYQQTPGQGLQFLFEYFSETQRNKGNFPGRFSGRQFSNSRSEMNVSTLELGDSALYLCASSLAPGAYEQYFGPGTRLTVT.

This chain joins TRBV10-2 and TRBJ2-1, with 14 bases lining up with TRBD2. The J segment lost 0 bases and the V segment lost 8 bases, leaving 12 bases of the junction unmatched. Germline CDR1 is WSHSY and CDR2 is SAAADI. This CDR3 has 19 residues. CDR3 amino acids: CASFSSTSGRAPSYNEQFF. CDR3 nucleotides: TGCGCCAGCTTTTCTTCGACTAGCGGGAGGGCCCCCTCCTACAATGAGCAGTTCTTC.

This chain links TRBV5-1 with TRBJ2-7; D is unresolved. This CDR3 comprises 12 residues. Trimming took off 1 base at V and 3 bases at J, with 5 bases between the two ends. CDR1 and CDR2 from the germline V gene are SGHRS and YFSETQ. The CDR3 DNA reads TGCGCCAGCAGCTTGAGGAACTACGAGCAGTACTTC. This encodes CASSLRNYEQYF.

The rearrangement uses TRBV6-1 and TRBJ1-3; D uncertain. The CDR3 is 16 residues long. The germline CDR1 and CDR2 sequences are MNHNS and SASEGT. With 2 bases removed from V and 0 bases from J, the gap between germline ends came to 11 bases. The CDR3: CASSESPSVSGNTIYF. In DNA, the CDR3 is TGTGCCAGCAGTGAATCTCCGAGTGTCTCTGGAAACACCATATATTTT.

This clone was picked up one time. This chain connects TRBV11-2 to TRBJ1-3; D uncertain. CDR3 length: 15 residues. V lost 6 bases and J lost 1, with 13 bases in between. CDR1 is SGHAT, CDR2 FQNNGV, per germline. In DNA form, the CDR3 reads TGTGCCAGCAGACCAATAGAAAGATCTGGAAACACCATATATTTT. It is translated as CASRPIERSGNTIYF.

In regard to this clone: The sample contains more than one DNA sequence encoding this CDR3. The chain recombines TRBV7-9 with TRBJ2-5; no reliable D call. Trimming shortened V by 0 bases and J by 5 bases, and 4 bases separated the two germline ends. This CDR3 contains 12 residues. Germline V gene sequence: CDR1 SEHNR, CDR2 FQNEAQ (reference sequence). The CDR3 DNA follows: TGTGCCAGCAGCTTAGCAGTGGAGACCCAGTACTTC. Its translation is CASSLAVETQYF. Full variable domain (outside the CDR3, taken from reference TRBV7-9 and TRBJ2-5): DTGVSQNPRHKITKRGQNVTFRCDPISEHNRLYWYRQTLGQGPEFLTYFQNEAQLEKSRLLSDRFSAERPKGSFSTLEIQRTEQGDSAMYLCASSLAVETQYFGPGTRLLVL.